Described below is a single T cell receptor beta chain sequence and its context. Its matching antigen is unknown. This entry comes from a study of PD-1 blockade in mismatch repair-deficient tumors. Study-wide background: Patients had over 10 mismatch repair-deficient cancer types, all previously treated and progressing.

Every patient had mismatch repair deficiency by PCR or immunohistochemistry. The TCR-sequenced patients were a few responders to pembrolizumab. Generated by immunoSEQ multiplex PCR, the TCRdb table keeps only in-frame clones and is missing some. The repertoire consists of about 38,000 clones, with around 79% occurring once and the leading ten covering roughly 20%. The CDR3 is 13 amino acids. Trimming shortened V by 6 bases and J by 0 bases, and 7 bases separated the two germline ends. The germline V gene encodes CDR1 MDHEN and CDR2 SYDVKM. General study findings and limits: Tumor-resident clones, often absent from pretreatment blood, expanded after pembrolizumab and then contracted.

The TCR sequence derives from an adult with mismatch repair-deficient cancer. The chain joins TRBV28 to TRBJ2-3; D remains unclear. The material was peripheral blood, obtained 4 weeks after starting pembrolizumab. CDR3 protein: CASRPASTDTQYF. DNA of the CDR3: TGTGCCAGCAGACCCGCTAGCACAGATACGCAGTATTTT.